Shown below are 8 T cell receptor beta chains from a single sample sequenced in a study of T cell clonality in common variable immunodeficiency. The protocol was immunoSEQ multiplex PCR, while the TCRdb copy is restricted to in-frame clones and leaves out a portion. This repertoire holds under 45,000 clones, and none appear only once. Material: peripheral blood mononuclear cells. The receptors here all came from a person between 18 and 75 years old in good health.

Many counts were recorded for this clone. The read ends 3 residues before the CDR3 terminus; that terminus is restored from the germline J gene. The chain carries TRBV19 and TRBJ1-1; D gene unclear. This CDR3 contains 17 residues. The germline V gene encodes CDR1 LNHDA and CDR2 SQIVND (reference sequence). The V end lost 6 bases, the J end lost 0 bases, and 20 bases lay between the germline ends. The CDR3 loop reads CASSQTLTKSLNTEAFF. The part of the CDR3 DNA that was read is TGTGCCAGTAGCCAAACTCTTACGAAGTCACTGAACACTGAA.

This clone showed up many times. From the germline J gene comes the end of the CDR3, since the read stops 3 residues before it. The rearrangement links TRBV30 to TRBJ2-5; D remains ambiguous. CDR1 and CDR2 from the germline V gene are GTSNPN and SVGIG (reference sequence). V shed 6 bases and J shed 0 bases, with 8 bases lying between them. The CDR3 extends over 12 amino acids. The sequenced part of the CDR3 DNA is TGTGCCTGTACACGATACCAAGAGACC. It codes for CACTRYQET. Given in full, the CDR3 is CACTRYQETQYF.

This clone was counted at least ten times. The CDR3 sequence: CASSDSGGRAYNEQFF. The part of the CDR3 DNA that was read is TGTGCCAGCAGTGACTCAGGCGGGAGGGCCTACAATGAG. The chain couples TRBV6-4 to TRBJ2-1; 9 bases fit TRBD2. The CDR3 end falls 3 residues outside the read, so it is completed with the germline J gene. Trimming cost V 0 bases and J 2 bases; bases outside gene matches: 2. The CDR3 covers 16 residues. CDR1 is MRHNA and CDR2 is SNTAGT in the germline V gene.

This clone was seen ten or more times. The read falls 3 residues short of the CDR3 end, and the missing part is taken from the germline J gene. The rearrangement uses TRBV18 and TRBJ1-1; D perhaps matches TRBD1 (6 bases). This CDR3 is 14 amino acids long. Germline assignment: CDR1 KGHSH and CDR2 LQKENI. Deletions cut 2 bases from V and 7 bases from J, with 14 bases between. CDR3 region: CASSPDNRDNEAFF. The sequenced CDR3 bases are TGTGCCAGCTCACCAGATAACCGGGACAATGAA. Using reference TRBV18 and TRBJ1-1 for the parts outside the CDR3, the full variable domain is NAGVMQNPRHLVRRRGQEARLRCSPMKGHSHVYWYRQLPEEGLKFMVYLQKENIIDESGMPKERFSAEFPKEGPSILRIQQVVRGDSAAYFCASSPDNRDNEAFFGQGTRLTVV.

This clone was detected many times. The read is 3 residues too short to cover the CDR3 end, so that end is filled in from the germline J gene. The chain couples TRBV2 to TRBJ1-1; 8 positions match TRBD1. Losses at the gene ends were 4 bases for V and 0 bases for J; bases not matched to a gene: 10. The CDR3 sequence is 17 residues long. Germline V lookup: CDR1 SNHLY, CDR2 FYNNEI. The CDR3 sequence: CASSGGLSGGVNTEAFF. The sequenced part of the CDR3 DNA is TGTGCCAGCAGTGGGGGCCTGTCAGGGGGCGTGAACACTGAA.

This clone appeared many times. Here the CDR3 reads CASSNDRGFGYTF. CDR3 bases read: TGTGCCAGTAGTAATGACAGGGGGTTTGGC. The chain recombines TRBV19 with TRBJ1-2; 9 bases line up with TRBD1. With the read ending 3 residues before the CDR3 end, the germline J gene is used to fill in that end. V lost 4 bases to trimming and J lost 7 bases; unmatched junction nucleotides: 4. Germline CDR1 reads LNHDA; CDR2 reads SQIVND (reference sequence). The CDR3 is 13 amino acids.

CDR3 DNA (partial): TGTGCCAGCAGCTTAGGGGACATGGTCCACGAC. It yields the protein CASSLGDMVHD. The complete CDR3 protein is CASSLGDMVHDYTF. The chain joins TRBV7-6 to TRBJ1-2, with D perhaps TRBD1 (6 bases). The CDR3 end is not reached by the read, which stops 3 residues before it; the germline J gene fills it in. The CDR3 length is 14 residues. Germline loops: CDR1 SGHVS, CDR2 FNYEAQ. The full variable domain, in which reference TRBV7-6 and TRBJ1-2 provide the parts outside the CDR3, is GAGVSQSPRYKVTKRGQDVALRCDPISGHVSLYWYRQALGQGPEFLTYFNYEAQQDKSGLPNDRFSAERPEGSISTLTIQRTEQRDSAMYRCASSLGDMVHDYTFGSGTRLTVV.

This clone was seen many times. The read ends 3 residues before the CDR3 terminus; that terminus is restored from the germline J gene. J is TRBJ2-5 and V is TRBV7-2; the D is unclear. The V end lost 3 bases, the J end lost 1 base, and 12 bases lay between the germline ends. CDR3 length: 15 residues. The germline gives CDR1 SGHTA, CDR2 FQGNSA. The CDR3 loop is CASSLGFTVQETQYF. The CDR3 DNA, read in part, is TGTGCCAGCAGCTTGGGCTTTACCGTCCAAGAGACC.